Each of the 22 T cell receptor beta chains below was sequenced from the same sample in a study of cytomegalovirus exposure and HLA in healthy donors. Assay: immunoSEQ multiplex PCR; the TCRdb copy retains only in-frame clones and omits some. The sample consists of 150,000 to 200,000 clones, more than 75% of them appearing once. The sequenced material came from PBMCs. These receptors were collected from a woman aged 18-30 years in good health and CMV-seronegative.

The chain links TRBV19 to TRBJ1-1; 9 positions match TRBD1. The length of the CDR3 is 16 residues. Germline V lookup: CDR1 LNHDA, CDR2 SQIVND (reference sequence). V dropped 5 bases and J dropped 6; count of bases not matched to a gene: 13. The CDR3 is CASSYSPGQGVPEAFF. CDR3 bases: TGTGCCAGTAGTTATTCTCCGGGACAGGGCGTCCCTGAAGCTTTCTTT.

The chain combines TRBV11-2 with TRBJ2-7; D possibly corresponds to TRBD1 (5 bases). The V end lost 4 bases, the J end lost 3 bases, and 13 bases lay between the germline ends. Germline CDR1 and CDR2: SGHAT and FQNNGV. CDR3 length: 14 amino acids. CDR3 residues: CASSSQGEGYEQYF. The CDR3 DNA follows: TGTGCCAGCAGCTCCCAAGGGGAAGGCTACGAGCAGTACTTC.

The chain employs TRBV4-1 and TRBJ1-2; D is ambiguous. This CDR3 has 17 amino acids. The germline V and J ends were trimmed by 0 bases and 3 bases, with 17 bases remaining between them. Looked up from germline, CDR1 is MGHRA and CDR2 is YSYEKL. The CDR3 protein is CASSQDFFSSGDYGYTF. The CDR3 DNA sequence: TGCGCCAGCAGCCAAGATTTTTTCTCGTCCGGGGACTATGGCTACACCTTC.

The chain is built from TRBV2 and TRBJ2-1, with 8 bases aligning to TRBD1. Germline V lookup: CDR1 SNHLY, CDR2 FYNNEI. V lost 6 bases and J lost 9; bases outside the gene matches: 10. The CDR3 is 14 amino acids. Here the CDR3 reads CASSPPDRGGEQFF. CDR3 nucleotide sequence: TGTGCCAGCAGCCCACCCGACAGGGGAGGTGAGCAGTTCTTC.

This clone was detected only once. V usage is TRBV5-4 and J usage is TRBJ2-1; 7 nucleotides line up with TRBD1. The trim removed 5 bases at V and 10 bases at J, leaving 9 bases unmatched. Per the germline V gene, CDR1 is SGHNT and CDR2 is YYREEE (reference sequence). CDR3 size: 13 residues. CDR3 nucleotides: TGTGCCAGCAGTTCCGACAGGACAGGAGAGCAGTTCTTC. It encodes CASSSDRTGEQFF.

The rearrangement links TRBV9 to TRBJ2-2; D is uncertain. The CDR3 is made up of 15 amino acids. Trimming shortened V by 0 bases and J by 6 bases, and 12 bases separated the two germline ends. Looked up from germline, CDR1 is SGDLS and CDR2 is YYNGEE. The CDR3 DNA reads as TGTGCCAGCAGCGTAGCTGGCTCCCTGGCCGGGGAGCTGTTTTTT. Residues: CASSVAGSLAGELFF.

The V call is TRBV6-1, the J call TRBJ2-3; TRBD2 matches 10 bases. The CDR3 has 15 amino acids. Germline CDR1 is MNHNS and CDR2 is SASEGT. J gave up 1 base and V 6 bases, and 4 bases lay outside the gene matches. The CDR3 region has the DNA TGTGCCAGCAGATCCGGACTAGCGGGCACAGATACGCAGTATTTT. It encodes CASRSGLAGTDTQYF.

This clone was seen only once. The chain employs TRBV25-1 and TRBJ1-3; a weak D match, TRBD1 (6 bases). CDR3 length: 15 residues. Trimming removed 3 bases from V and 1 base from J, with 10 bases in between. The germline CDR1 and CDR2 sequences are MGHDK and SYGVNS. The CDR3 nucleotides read TGTGCCAGCAGTGATCCCACAGGGTCTGGAAACACCATATATTTT. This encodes CASSDPTGSGNTIYF.

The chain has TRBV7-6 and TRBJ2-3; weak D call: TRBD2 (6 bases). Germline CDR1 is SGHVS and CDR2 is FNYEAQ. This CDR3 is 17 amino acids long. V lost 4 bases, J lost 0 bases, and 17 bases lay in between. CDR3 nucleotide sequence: TGTGCCAGCAGCTCCCCCCTGGGGAGGTCTAGCACAGATACGCAGTATTTT. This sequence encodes CASSSPLGRSSTDTQYF.

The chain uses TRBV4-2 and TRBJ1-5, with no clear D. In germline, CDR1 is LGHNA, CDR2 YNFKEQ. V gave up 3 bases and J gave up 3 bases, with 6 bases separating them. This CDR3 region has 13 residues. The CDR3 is CASSQANNQPQHF. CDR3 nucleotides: TGTGCCAGCAGCCAGGCAAACAATCAGCCCCAGCATTTT.

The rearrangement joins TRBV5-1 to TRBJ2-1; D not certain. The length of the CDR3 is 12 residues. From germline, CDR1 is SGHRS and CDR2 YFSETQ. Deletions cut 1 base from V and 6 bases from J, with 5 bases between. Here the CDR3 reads CASSLSFNEQFF. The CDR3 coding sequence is TGCGCCAGCAGCTTGTCTTTCAATGAGCAGTTCTTC.

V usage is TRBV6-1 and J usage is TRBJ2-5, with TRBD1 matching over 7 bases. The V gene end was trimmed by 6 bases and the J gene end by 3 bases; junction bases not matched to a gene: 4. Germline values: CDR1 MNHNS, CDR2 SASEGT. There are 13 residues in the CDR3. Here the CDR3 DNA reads TGTGCCAGCAGCCGACAGGGTAAAGAGACCCAGTACTTC. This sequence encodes CASSRQGKETQYF.

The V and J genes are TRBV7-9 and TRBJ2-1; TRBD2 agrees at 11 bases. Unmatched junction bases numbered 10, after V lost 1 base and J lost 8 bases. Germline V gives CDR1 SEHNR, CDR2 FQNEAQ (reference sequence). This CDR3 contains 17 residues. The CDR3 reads CASSLDLAGGYRYEQFF. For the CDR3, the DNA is TGTGCCAGCAGCTTAGATCTAGCGGGAGGTTACCGCTATGAGCAGTTCTTC.

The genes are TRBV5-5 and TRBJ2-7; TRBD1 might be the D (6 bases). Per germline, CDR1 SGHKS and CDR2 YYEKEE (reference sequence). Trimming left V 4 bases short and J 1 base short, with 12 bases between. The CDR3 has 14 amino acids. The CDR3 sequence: CASSIGTFSYEQYF. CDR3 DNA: TGTGCCAGCAGCATCGGGACATTTTCCTACGAGCAGTACTTC.

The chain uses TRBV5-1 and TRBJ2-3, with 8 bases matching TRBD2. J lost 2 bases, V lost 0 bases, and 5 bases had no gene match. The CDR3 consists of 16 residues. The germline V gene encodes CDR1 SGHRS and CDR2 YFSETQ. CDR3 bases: TGCGCCAGCAGCTTGGCCGGCGGGGGGATCACAGATACGCAGTATTTT. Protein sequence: CASSLAGGGITDTQYF.

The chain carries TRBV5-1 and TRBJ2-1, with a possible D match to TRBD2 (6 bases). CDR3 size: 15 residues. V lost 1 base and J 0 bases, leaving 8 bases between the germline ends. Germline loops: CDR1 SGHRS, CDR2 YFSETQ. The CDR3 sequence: CASSLYGSSYNEQFF. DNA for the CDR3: TGCGCCAGCAGCTTGTACGGGAGCTCCTACAATGAGCAGTTCTTC.

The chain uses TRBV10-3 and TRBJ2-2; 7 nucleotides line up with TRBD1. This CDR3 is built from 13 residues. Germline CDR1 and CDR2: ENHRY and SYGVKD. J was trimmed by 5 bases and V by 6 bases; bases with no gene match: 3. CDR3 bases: TGTGCCATCAGATCGGACAGGACCGGGGAGCTGTTTTTT. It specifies CAIRSDRTGELFF.

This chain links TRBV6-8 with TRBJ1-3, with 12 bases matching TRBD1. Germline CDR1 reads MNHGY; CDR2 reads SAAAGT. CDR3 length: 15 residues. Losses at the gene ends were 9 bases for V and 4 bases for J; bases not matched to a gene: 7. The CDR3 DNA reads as TGTGCCAGGCCGGGACAGGGGGCGAAAGGAAACACCATATATTTT. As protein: CARPGQGAKGNTIYF.

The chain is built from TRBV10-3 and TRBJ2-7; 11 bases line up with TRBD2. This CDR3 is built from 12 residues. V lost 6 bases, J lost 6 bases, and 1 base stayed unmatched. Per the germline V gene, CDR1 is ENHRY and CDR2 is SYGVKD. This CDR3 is CAIRTSGSEQYF. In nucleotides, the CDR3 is TGTGCCATCAGAACTAGCGGGAGCGAGCAGTACTTC.

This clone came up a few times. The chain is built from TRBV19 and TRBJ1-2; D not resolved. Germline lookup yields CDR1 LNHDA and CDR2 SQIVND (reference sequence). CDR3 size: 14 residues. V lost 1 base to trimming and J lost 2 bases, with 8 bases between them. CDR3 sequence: CASSIGWQNYGYTF. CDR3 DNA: TGTGCCAGTAGTATAGGGTGGCAGAACTATGGCTACACCTTC.

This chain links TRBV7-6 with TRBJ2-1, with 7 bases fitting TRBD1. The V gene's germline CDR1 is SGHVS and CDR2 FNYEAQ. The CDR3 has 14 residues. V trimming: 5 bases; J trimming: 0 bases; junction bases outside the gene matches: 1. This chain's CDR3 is CASSPGGSYNEQFF. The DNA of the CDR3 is TGTGCCAGCAGCCCAGGGGGCTCCTACAATGAGCAGTTCTTC.

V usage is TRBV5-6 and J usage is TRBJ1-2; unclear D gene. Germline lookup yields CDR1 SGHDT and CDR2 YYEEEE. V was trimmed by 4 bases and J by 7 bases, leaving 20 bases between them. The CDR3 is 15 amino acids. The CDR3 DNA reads TGTGCCAGCAGCCCCTTTAATCGCCATACTAGTGGCTACACCTTC. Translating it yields CASSPFNRHTSGYTF.